The T cell receptor beta chain under discussion was sequenced for a study of beta chain features in type 1 diabetes (dated by TCRdb to the late 2010s). In the study overall: Mean age, gender distribution, total cell number and subset yield were not different between patients and healthy donors. A total of roughly 100 million sorted cells were examined across all samples, and a strong correlation was observed between cell number per subset and RNA yield. The study compared TCRB repertoires of sorted circulating CD4+ T cell subsets between recently diagnosed type 1 diabetes patients and matched healthy donors. Whereas all 30 or so donors provided naive and central memory subsets, regulatory and stem cell-like memory subsets were isolated from just 8 patients and roughly eight healthy donors. Beyond this particular receptor, the publication reports: Because cDNA was sequenced instead of genomic DNA, activated cells with high expression could be over-represented, although the groups did not differ in activation or CD3 levels. Type 1 diabetes patients showed a moderate but significant shortening of TCRB CDR3 length in all four CD4+ subsets. PCR may preferentially amplify shorter templates, but because patient and control samples were amplified and corrected together, any resulting skew would affect both groups equally. Naive, central memory and regulatory TCRB repertoires appeared more similar among patients than among healthy donors. HLA sub-analyses involved small numbers of individuals, so any influence of HLA type on TCRB rearrangement remained unresolved. Patients with type 1 diabetes made fewer insertions and deleted more nucleotides at VDJ recombination sites, implying thymic rearrangement abnormalities.

The entire isolated RNA was reverse transcribed using the High Capacity cDNA Reverse Transcription Kit, and thus expressed TCRB transcripts were sequenced. Deep immunoSEQ sequencing was performed on naive, central memory and regulatory T cell samples, with an average of around 3.5 million total reads per sample. After sorted cells were lysed in RLT buffer, RNA was extracted with DNase-treated RNeasy Micro or Mini kits, with the choice depending on cell number. Each cell subset was processed separately to prevent cross-contamination, with patient and healthy donor samples processed together. The immunoSEQ multiplex PCR was used to amplify TCRB sequences from cDNA, generating 87-bp fragments that spanned the CDR3 region. Amplicons were sequenced on the Illumina HiSeq platform. Concerning the study's data processing: PCR bias was computationally corrected using synthetic template baselines, reads within Hamming distance 2 were collapsed, and singletons that could not be merged were discarded. Reads were aligned to IMGT to assign V, D and J genes, CDR3 length, and insertions or deletions at six rearrangement sites. Within each subset, clonotype counts were normalized to the number of sorted cells before true diversity and Gini coefficients were calculated with the tcR R package. Repertoire sharing was quantified using the overlap coefficient calculated on TCRB nucleotide sequences. TCRdb limited this immuneACCESS table to in-frame rearrangements with V and J called. A share of clones is missing; checked studies link under half to unresolved V genes, and the rest is unexplained. The V and J calls and clone size come from that table; D and trimming were worked out from the DNA. Across this sample there are about 44,000 clones, with approximately 72% seen only once. Of the sample, about 2% falls within the top ten clones.

As to this clone: Which antigen it targets is not known. No much larger clone is present one base from it, and per-base qualities are unavailable.

Each donor gave one peripheral blood draw, approximately 110 mL on average, collected into heparinised tubes. A BD FACSAria II was used to sort naive, central memory, regulatory and stem cell-like memory CD4+ T cells with a panel that included CD45RO, CCR7, CD25, CD127, CD95 and CD27. Every sorted population had a purity above 95%. PBMCs were separated immediately by Lymphoprep density gradient centrifugation and were stained directly, without being cultured. Samples were stained and sorted in pairs, with one healthy donor and one patient per experiment, so that batch effects were minimized. V and J are truncated by 2 bases and 4 bases respectively, leaving an intervening sequence of 11 bases. CDR1 and CDR2, looked up from the germline V gene (reference sequence), are MNHNY and SVGAGI. The CDR3 goes from the cysteine to the phenylalanine over 14 residues. Of all the DNA, just the CDR3 is kept, 42 bases in frame from base 1.

The clonotype was recovered from a woman between 18 and 29 years old with type 1 diabetes. Sequenced input: Tregs from blood. Sample cell subset or site, as interpreted from the label and publication: regulatory CD4+ T cells. The chain joins TRBV6-6 to TRBJ1-1, with no D gene named confidently. The nucleotides read TGTGCCAGCAGTTACCTGTCGGGAAGCACTGAAGCTTTCTTT. Protein translation: CASSYLSGSTEAFF.